One and the same sample provided the 18 T cell receptor beta chains below, sequenced in a study of neurological immune-mediated disorders. TCRdb called the 5' RACE reads again in MiXCR, with one record for every CDR3 protein. This sample has 55,000 to 85,000 distinct CDR3 sequences, with about 3% found just once. The sequenced sample was PBMCs. These receptors all come from a woman between 45 and 60 years old with multiple sclerosis.

There are many counts of this clonotype. The rearrangement joins TRBV5-1 to TRBJ1-3; TRBD1 is a possible D gene (6 bases). CDR3 length equals 14 residues. Trimming left V 4 bases short and J 8 bases short, with 16 bases between. Germline CDR1 reads SGHRS; CDR2 reads YFSETQ. This chain's CDR3 is CASSLGQQSHTIYF. CDR3 in DNA: TGCGCCAGCAGCCTAGGACAGCAGTCGCACACCATATATTTT.

This clonotype showed up many times. The CDR3 here is CSANGGGADTQYF. The CDR3 coding sequence is TGCAGTGCTAATGGCGGAGGGGCAGATACGCAGTATTTT. The chain has TRBV20-1 and TRBJ2-3; weak D call: TRBD2 (6 bases). This CDR3 is built from 13 residues. V lost 4 bases to trimming and J lost 4 bases, with 12 bases between them. CDR1 is DFQATT, CDR2 SNEGSKA, per germline (reference sequence).

This clonotype came up many times. The chain couples TRBV5-6 to TRBJ2-3; D possibly corresponds to TRBD2 (6 bases). V lost 4 bases to trimming and J lost 6 bases, with 12 bases between them. CDR3 length equals 13 residues. The germline V gene has CDR1 SGHDT and CDR2 YYEEEE. CDR3 in amino acids: CASSIGGPDTQYF. The CDR3 DNA reads TGTGCCAGCAGCATCGGGGGTCCGGATACGCAGTATTTT.

Many counts were recorded for this clonotype. CDR3 amino acids: CAISERGQGNTEAFF. DNA of the CDR3: TGTGCCATCAGTGAGAGGGGTCAGGGGAACACTGAAGCTTTCTTT. The V call is TRBV10-3, the J call TRBJ1-1; TRBD1 might be the D (5 bases). This CDR3 region has 15 residues. CDR1 ENHRY and CDR2 SYGVKD come from the germline V gene. The germline V and J ends were trimmed by 2 bases and 1 base, with 11 bases remaining between them.

There are many counts of this clonotype. The germline gene is not matched at one end of the junction; a read error may be the cause. The chain recombines TRBV5-5 with TRBJ2-7; D is perhaps TRBD2 (6 bases). This CDR3 region has 12 residues. The germline gives CDR1 SGHKS, CDR2 YYEKEE (reference sequence). The CDR3 loop is CASSLEGLLMHF. CDR3 DNA: TGTGCCAGCAGCTTGGAGGGACTCCTTATGCACTTC.

This clonotype was observed at least ten times. The rearrangement uses TRBV20-1 and TRBJ1-5; the match to TRBD1 covers 9 bases. Germline loops: CDR1 DFQATT, CDR2 SNEGSKA (reference sequence). The J segment lost 7 bases and the V segment lost 4 bases, leaving 11 bases of the junction unmatched. The CDR3 consists of 15 residues. The CDR3 DNA is TGCAGTGCTACCCCGGGACAGGGAGCAGAACAGCCCCAGCATTTT. The encoded protein is CSATPGQGAEQPQHF.

This clonotype was detected ten times or more. V is TRBV5-5 and J is TRBJ2-5, with D possibly being TRBD1 (5 bases). V shed 0 bases and J shed 1 base, with 13 bases lying between them. Germline V gives CDR1 SGHKS, CDR2 YYEKEE (reference sequence). The CDR3 covers 16 residues. CDR3 sequence: CASSLAAGSPQETQYF. The CDR3 DNA reads TGTGCCAGCAGCTTGGCGGCAGGGTCCCCCCAAGAGACCCAGTACTTC.

In the case of this clonotype: A read error may explain this, as a much larger clone is one base away. V and J are TRBV7-2 and TRBJ2-3, with a weak D call TRBD2 (5 bases). This CDR3 comprises 11 residues. Germline assignment: CDR1 SGHTA and CDR2 FQGNSA. The CDR3 protein is CDSSGLRTQYF. Written as DNA, the CDR3 is TGTGACAGCAGCGGTTTAAGGACGCAGTATTTT.

This clonotype has a count of ten or more. This chain uses TRBV6-5 with TRBJ1-2, with D possibly matching TRBD1 (6 bases). In germline, CDR1 is MNHEY, CDR2 SVGAGI. CDR3 length: 15 residues. V was trimmed by 6 bases and J by 5 bases, leaving 19 bases between them. The CDR3 DNA reads TGTGCCAGCAGCCTTAGGCTGGGGGGCGGGTATGGCTACACCTTC. It codes for CASSLRLGGGYGYTF.

The rearrangement uses TRBV5-5 and TRBJ2-7, with D hard to call. Germline CDR1 is SGHKS and CDR2 is YYEKEE (reference sequence). Trimming shortened V by 0 bases and J by 3 bases, and 10 bases separated the two germline ends. The CDR3 has 14 residues. Here the CDR3 reads CASSLAWRNYEQYV. For the CDR3, the DNA is TGTGCCAGCAGCTTGGCCTGGAGAAACTACGAGCAGTACGTC.

This clonotype was seen ten or more times. The chain is built from TRBV20-1 and TRBJ1-1; D is possibly TRBD1 (5 bases). The CDR3 loop spans 12 amino acids. V lost 0 bases to trimming and J lost 10 bases, with 12 bases between them. Germline V gene lookup returns CDR1 DFQATT and CDR2 SNEGSKA (reference sequence). The CDR3 is CSARDQTGGAFF. CDR3 bases: TGCAGTGCTAGAGATCAGACGGGGGGAGCTTTCTTT.

This clonotype has a count of ten or more. The chain couples TRBV5-1 to TRBJ2-5, with a possible D match to TRBD2 (5 bases). V was shortened by 3 bases and J by 0 bases, with 9 bases between the two germline ends. The CDR3 runs to 14 residues. Per germline, CDR1 SGHRS and CDR2 YFSETQ. CDR3 in DNA: TGCGCCAGCAGCTCCGGACTGGACCAAGAGACCCAGTACTTC. This encodes CASSSGLDQETQYF. Drawing the rest from reference TRBV5-1 and TRBJ2-5, the complete variable domain is KAGVTQTPRYLIKTRGQQVTLSCSPISGHRSVSWYQQTPGQGLQFLFEYFSETQRNKGNFPGRFSGRQFSNSRSEMNVSTLELGDSALYLCASSSGLDQETQYFGPGTRLLVL.

This clonotype was seen many times. This rearrangement joins TRBV20-1 to TRBJ2-1; D tentatively fits TRBD1 or TRBD2 (5 bases each). The CDR3 extends over 14 amino acids. Per germline, CDR1 DFQATT and CDR2 SNEGSKA (reference sequence). V dropped 4 bases and J dropped 6 bases, with 16 bases sitting between them. DNA of the CDR3: TGCAGTGCTACGACTCCTGGGGGTTCCAATGAGCAGTTCTTC. It is translated as CSATTPGGSNEQFF.

Ten or more counts support this clonotype. The rearrangement links TRBV19 to TRBJ2-7, with TRBD2 identical over 8 bases. V lost 5 bases and J lost 3; bases outside the gene matches: 6. CDR3 length: 14 amino acids. CDR1 is LNHDA and CDR2 is SQIVND in the germline V gene (reference sequence). This chain's CDR3 is CASSLQSGSYEQYF. The CDR3 DNA follows: TGTGCCAGTAGTCTTCAAAGCGGGAGCTACGAGCAGTACTTC. The whole variable domain, filled in from reference TRBV19 and TRBJ2-7, reads DGGITQSPKYLFRKEGQNVTLSCEQNLNHDAMYWYRQDPGQGLRLIYYSQIVNDFQKGDIAEGYSVSREKKESFPLTVTSAQKNPTAFYLCASSLQSGSYEQYFGPGTRLTVT.

The table lists this clonotype with many counts. The chain couples TRBV5-1 to TRBJ1-5; no reliable D call. Trimming shortened V by 0 bases and J by 4 bases, and 11 bases separated the two germline ends. CDR3 length equals 15 residues. CDR1 and CDR2 (germline): SGHRS, YFSETQ. Here the CDR3 reads CASSLDSALNQPQHF. CDR3 nucleotide sequence: TGCGCCAGCAGCTTGGATTCAGCGCTTAATCAGCCCCAGCATTTT.

In its sample, this clonotype was seen many times. The CDR3 DNA sequence: TGCGCCAGCAGCCGGACAGGGGGCGCGTTGTTCGAGCAGTACTTC. Its protein product is CASSRTGGALFEQYF. This sequence joins TRBV5-1 and TRBJ2-7; TRBD1 aligns across 11 bases. V lost 4 bases to trimming and J lost 6 bases; unmatched junction nucleotides: 9. Germline lookup yields CDR1 SGHRS and CDR2 YFSETQ. The CDR3 length is 15 residues.

This clonotype was seen at least ten times. V gene TRBV4-3 combines with J gene TRBJ2-5; D is possibly TRBD2 (6 bases). The V gene's germline CDR1 is LGHNA and CDR2 YSLEER. Trimming stripped 2 bases from V and 5 bases from J, with 9 bases between. This CDR3 region has 13 residues. This CDR3 is CASSQYAGETQYF. Written as DNA, the CDR3 is TGCGCCAGCAGCCAATATGCGGGGGAGACCCAGTACTTC.

There are many counts of this clonotype. The chain uses TRBV5-1 and TRBJ1-3, with no clear D. The CDR3 length is 14 residues. V was pared by 4 bases and J by 0 bases, with 8 bases between. Germline-derived CDR1 and CDR2 are SGHRS and YFSETQ. CDR3 region: CASSPLVSGNTIYF. The CDR3 DNA reads as TGCGCCAGCAGCCCTTTGGTCTCTGGAAACACCATATATTTT.